A selection of T cell receptor beta chains follows, all from one sample in a study of technical replicates of blood from several donors. Produced via immunoSEQ multiplex PCR; TCRdb's table is partial and in-frame only. This table has about 73,000 clones, approximately 90% appearing once. The material sequenced was PBMCs. The receptors stem from a human donor in good health. Some clones in this sample may be carry-over from other donors' samples. Both conserved end residues are part of each CDR3. Fields, in order: V gene, J gene, CDR3 protein.

V: TRBV19; J: TRBJ2-7; CDR3: CASSPSPPGLAEQYF
V: TRBV7-2; J: TRBJ2-3; CDR3: CASSPGTSGRGADTQYF
V: TRBV30; J: TRBJ2-5; CDR3: CAWKDRARETQYF
V: TRBV5-5; J: TRBJ2-3; CDR3: CASSVTSGGADTQYF
V: TRBV4-3; J: TRBJ2-1; CDR3: CASSRSLTSGNEQFF
V: TRBV2; J: TRBJ1-3; CDR3: CASSESGSGNTIYF
V: TRBV6-5; J: TRBJ2-2; CDR3: CASSLAGLNTGELFF
V: TRBV2; J: TRBJ2-5; CDR3: CASKQGRQETQYF
V: TRBV13; J: TRBJ1-2; CDR3: CASSEGGAAEGYTF
V: TRBV2; J: TRBJ2-3; CDR3: CASSTGLAGGADTQYF